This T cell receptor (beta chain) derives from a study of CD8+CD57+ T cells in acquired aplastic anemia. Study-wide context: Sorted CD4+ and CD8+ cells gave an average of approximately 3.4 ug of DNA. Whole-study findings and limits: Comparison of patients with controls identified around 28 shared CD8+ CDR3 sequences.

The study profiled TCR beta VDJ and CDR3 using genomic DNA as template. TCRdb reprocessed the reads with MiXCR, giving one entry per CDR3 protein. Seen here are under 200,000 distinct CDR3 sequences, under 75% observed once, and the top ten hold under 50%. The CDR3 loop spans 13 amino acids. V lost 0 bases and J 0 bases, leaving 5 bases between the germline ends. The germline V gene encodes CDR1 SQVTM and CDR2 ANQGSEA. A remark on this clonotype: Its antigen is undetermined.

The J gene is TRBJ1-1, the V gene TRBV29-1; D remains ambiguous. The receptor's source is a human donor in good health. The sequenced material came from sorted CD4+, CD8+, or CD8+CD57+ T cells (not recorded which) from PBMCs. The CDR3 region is CSVEEGLNTEAFF. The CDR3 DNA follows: TGCAGCGTTGAAGAGGGCTTGAACACTGAAGCTTTCTTT.